Shown below are 15 T cell receptor beta chains from a single sample sequenced in a study of T cells after yellow fever vaccination (dated by TCRdb to the late 2010s). The treatment or condition label corresponds to: live attenuated yellow fever vaccine strain. Library construction relied on 5' RACE. The sequencing machine was an Illumina NovaSeq 6000. Using fastp at Q25 and MiXCR, TCRdb reprocessed the public reads and kept productive beta chains. Rows merge per CDR3 protein into single entries with the most common DNA and genes. Present in this sample are a few hundred thousand distinct CDR3 sequences, around 3.9% of which were seen just once. The biggest ten clones account for 20% to 25% of the sample. The source was PBMCs, collected 5 days after the yellow fever booster vaccination. Receptors originate from a man between 18 and 35 years old who received the YFV17D yellow fever vaccine.

In its sample, this clonotype was seen a few times. J is TRBJ2-7 and V is TRBV5-5; TRBD1 matches 7 bases. The V and J ends lost 4 bases and 6 bases, in that order; junction bases with no gene match: 7. This CDR3 has 13 amino acids. CDR1 and CDR2 from the germline V gene are SGHKS and YYEKEE (reference sequence). The CDR3 region has the DNA TGTGCCAGCAGCACCACCGGGACAGTCGAGCAGTACTTC. Amino acids: CASSTTGTVEQYF.

The J gene is TRBJ2-3, the V gene TRBV5-4; 16 nucleotides agree with TRBD2. Germline V gene lookup returns CDR1 SGHNT and CDR2 YYREEE (reference sequence). The junction had 6 bases not matched to a gene; V was cut back by 4 bases and J by 10 bases. The CDR3 runs 15 residues. The CDR3 DNA reads as TGTGCCAGCAGCGAGGGACTAGCGGGGGGGCTGTCGCAGTATTTT. Residues: CASSEGLAGGLSQYF.

This clonotype was recorded a few times. The chain is built from TRBV5-4 and TRBJ2-6, with TRBD1 identical over 9 bases. In germline, CDR1 is SGHNT, CDR2 YYREEE (reference sequence). CDR3 length equals 18 residues. V lost 6 bases to trimming and J lost 0 bases; unmatched junction nucleotides: 10. CDR3 residues: CASNNLGQGSSGANVLTF. CDR3 nucleotide sequence: TGTGCCAGCAACAACCTGGGACAGGGTAGCTCTGGGGCCAACGTCCTGACTTTC.

This clonotype was observed at least ten times. The rearrangement links TRBV7-6 to TRBJ2-2; D might be TRBD2 (5 bases). The CDR3 is 15 residues long. Trimming pared 0 bases from V and 8 bases from J, leaving 13 bases between. Germline values: CDR1 SGHVS, CDR2 FNYEAQ. The CDR3, as DNA: TGTGCCAGCAGCTTAGCCCGAGAGGGCTCAGGGGAGCTGTTTTTT. Encoded protein: CASSLAREGSGELFF.

There are many counts of this clonotype. The V and J genes are TRBV6-6 and TRBJ2-5, with D possibly being TRBD2 (6 bases). This CDR3 has 15 amino acids. The germline CDR1 and CDR2 sequences are MNHNY and SVGAGI (reference sequence). Trimming removed 2 bases at V and 1 base at J, with 11 bases between. CDR3 sequence: CASSYASEFQETQYF. The CDR3, as DNA: TGTGCCAGCAGTTACGCTAGCGAGTTCCAAGAGACCCAGTACTTC.

This clonotype was recorded many times. This sequence joins TRBV7-9 and TRBJ2-5, with D possibly TRBD2 on 5 matching bases. Trimming removed 5 bases at V and 5 bases at J, with 9 bases between. The CDR3 contains 12 residues. Germline V lookup: CDR1 SEHNR, CDR2 FQNEAQ (reference sequence). CDR3 sequence (DNA): TGTGCCAGCAGCCCGACTACTGAGACCCAGTACTTC. This codes for CASSPTTETQYF.

The CDR3 protein is CSVEVTEKLFF. The CDR3 DNA sequence: TGCAGCGTTGAAGTGACAGAAAAACTGTTTTTT. The genes are TRBV29-1 and TRBJ1-4; no clear D gene. From germline, CDR1 is SQVTM and CDR2 ANQGSEA. V was pared by 1 base and J by 8 bases, with 5 bases between. This CDR3 is built from 11 residues. Using reference TRBV29-1 and TRBJ1-4 for the parts outside the CDR3, the full variable domain is SAVISQKPSRDICQRGTSLTIQCQVDSQVTMMFWYRQQPGQSLTLIATANQGSEATYESGFVIDKFPISRPNLTFSTLTVSNMSPEDSSIYLCSVEVTEKLFFGSGTQLSVL.

This clonotype was counted between two and nine times. The chain uses TRBV10-3 and TRBJ2-1, with D possibly TRBD2 on 5 matching bases. Germline V gene sequence: CDR1 ENHRY, CDR2 SYGVKD. The length of the CDR3 is 12 residues. Trimming shortened V by 10 bases and J by 3 bases, and 10 bases separated the two germline ends. The CDR3 nucleotides are TGTGCCACCGGGGTCCTCTACAATGAGCAGTTCTTC. It encodes CATGVLYNEQFF.

The chain carries TRBV20-1 and TRBJ1-2; TRBD1 is a possible D gene (5 bases). The CDR3 has 14 amino acids. The V end was cut by 3 bases, the J end by 7 bases, with 18 bases between. The germline V gene encodes CDR1 DFQATT and CDR2 SNEGSKA (reference sequence). CDR3 sequence (DNA): TGCAGTGCTAGTAGGGGCAGGGATTTGGCTGGCTACACCTTC. Its translation: CSASRGRDLAGYTF.

Only a few counts were recorded for this clonotype. The V call is TRBV18, the J call TRBJ1-6; weak D call: TRBD1 (6 bases). Germline loops: CDR1 KGHSH, CDR2 LQKENI. V gave up 5 bases and J gave up 9 bases, with 17 bases separating them. CDR3 length: 15 amino acids. The DNA of the CDR3 is TGTGCCAGCTCAGCTACGACAGACAGGCTTTCACCCCTCCACTTT. Residues: CASSATTDRLSPLHF.

The chain employs TRBV12-3 or TRBV12-4 and TRBJ2-1; 8 bases line up with TRBD2. The CDR3 has 13 residues. Trimming at V came to 7 bases and at J to 12 bases, leaving 11 bases not matched to a gene. As DNA, the CDR3 is TGTGCCAGCACCGGGAGGGAGTCTAAGGGGCAGTTCTTC. This sequence encodes CASTGRESKGQFF.

The CDR3 nucleotides are TGTGCCAGCAGCCCCGGGTTGGGGGTGGGCGGCTACACCTTC. Translation: CASSPGLGVGGYTF. This chain uses TRBV6-5 with TRBJ1-2; tentatively, D is TRBD1 (5 bases). V lost 6 bases and J 8 bases, leaving 19 bases between the germline ends. This CDR3 spans 14 amino acids. The V gene's germline CDR1 is MNHEY and CDR2 SVGAGI.

This clonotype was counted at least ten times. The CDR3 DNA reads as TGTGCCAGCAGGATCTCCGGGACTATGGGCTACACCTTC. Translation gives CASRISGTMGYTF. V gene TRBV6-2 or TRBV6-3 combines with J gene TRBJ1-2, with D tentatively TRBD1 (5 bases). The V gene's germline CDR1 is MNHEY and CDR2 SVGEGT. The germline V and J ends were trimmed by 6 bases and 8 bases, with 16 bases remaining between them. The CDR3 runs 13 residues.

This clonotype was counted a few times. This chain links TRBV24-1 with TRBJ1-2, with D unresolved. CDR1 and CDR2 (germline): KGHDR, SFDVKD. Trimming cost V 4 bases and J 4 bases, with 12 bases left between them. This CDR3 has 14 amino acids. The CDR3 region has the DNA TGTGCCACCAGTGACTCGACCGAGACCTATGGCTACACCTTC. Its protein is CATSDSTETYGYTF.

The chain is built from TRBV27 and TRBJ1-6; D is perhaps TRBD1 (5 bases). CDR1 and CDR2 (germline): MNHEY, SMNVEV (reference sequence). This CDR3 has 14 residues. V was cut by 4 bases and J by 9 bases, with 13 bases left in between. CDR3 loop: CASSYRPSGSPLHF. The CDR3 bases are TGTGCCAGCAGTTACAGGCCTAGTGGTTCACCCCTCCACTTT.